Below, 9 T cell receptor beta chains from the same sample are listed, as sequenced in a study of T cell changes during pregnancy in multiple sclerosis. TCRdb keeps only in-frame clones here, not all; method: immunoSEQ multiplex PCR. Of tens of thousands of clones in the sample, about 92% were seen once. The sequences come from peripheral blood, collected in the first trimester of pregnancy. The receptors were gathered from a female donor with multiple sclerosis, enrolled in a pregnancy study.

DNA for the CDR3: TGCGCCAGCAGCCAAGACGAGGGTGGGCCAGCAACTAATGAAAAACTGTTTTTT. Amino acid sequence: CASSQDEGGPATNEKLFF. The chain is built from TRBV4-3 and TRBJ1-4; D gene ambiguous. CDR3 length: 18 residues. The V gene's germline CDR1 is LGHNA and CDR2 YSLEER. Trimming took 0 bases from V and 0 from J, leaving 14 bases between them.

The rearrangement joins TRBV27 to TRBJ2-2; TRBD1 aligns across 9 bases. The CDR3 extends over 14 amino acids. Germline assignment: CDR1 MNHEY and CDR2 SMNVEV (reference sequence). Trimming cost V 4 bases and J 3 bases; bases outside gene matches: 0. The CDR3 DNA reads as TGTGCCAGCAGTTGGACAGGGGACACCGGGGAGCTGTTTTTT. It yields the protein CASSWTGDTGELFF.

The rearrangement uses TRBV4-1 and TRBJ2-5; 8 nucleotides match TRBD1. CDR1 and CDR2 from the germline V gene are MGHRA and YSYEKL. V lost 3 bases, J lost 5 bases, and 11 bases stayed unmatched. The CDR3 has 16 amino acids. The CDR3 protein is CASSQSPGQVWETQYF. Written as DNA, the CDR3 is TGCGCCAGCAGCCAGTCACCGGGACAGGTTTGGGAGACCCAGTACTTC.

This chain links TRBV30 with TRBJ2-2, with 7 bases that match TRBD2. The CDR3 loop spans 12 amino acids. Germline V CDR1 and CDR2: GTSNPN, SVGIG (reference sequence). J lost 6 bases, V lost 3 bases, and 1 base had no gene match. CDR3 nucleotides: TGTGCCTGGAGGGGAGGGGCCGGGGAGCTGTTTTTT. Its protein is CAWRGGAGELFF.

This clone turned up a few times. The CDR3 DNA follows: TGCGCCAGCAGCTTGGGTCTAGCGGGAGTGGAGCAGTTCTTC. Its translation is CASSLGLAGVEQFF. The chain combines TRBV5-1 with TRBJ2-1, with 10 bases that match TRBD2. This CDR3 spans 14 amino acids. The ends lost 0 bases at V and 10 bases at J; junction bases unmatched: 4. CDR1 and CDR2 (germline): SGHRS, YFSETQ.

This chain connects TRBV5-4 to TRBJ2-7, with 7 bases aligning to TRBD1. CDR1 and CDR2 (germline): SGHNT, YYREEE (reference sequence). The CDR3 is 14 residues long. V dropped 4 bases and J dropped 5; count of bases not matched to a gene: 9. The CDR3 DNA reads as TGTGCCAGCAGCATCAGGGGGATCGTCGACGAGCAGTACTTC. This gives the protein CASSIRGIVDEQYF.

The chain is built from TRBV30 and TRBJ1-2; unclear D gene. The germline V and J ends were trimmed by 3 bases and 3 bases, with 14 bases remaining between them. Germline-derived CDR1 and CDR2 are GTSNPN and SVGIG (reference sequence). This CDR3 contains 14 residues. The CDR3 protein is CAWRWEEGDYGYTF. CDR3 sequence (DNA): TGTGCCTGGAGATGGGAGGAGGGAGACTATGGCTACACCTTC.

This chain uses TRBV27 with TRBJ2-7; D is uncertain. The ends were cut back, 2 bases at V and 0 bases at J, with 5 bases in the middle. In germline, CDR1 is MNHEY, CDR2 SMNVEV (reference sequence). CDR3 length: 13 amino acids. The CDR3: CASSLVSSYEQYF. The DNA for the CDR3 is TGTGCCAGCAGTTTAGTCAGCTCCTACGAGCAGTACTTC.

Here the CDR3 DNA reads TGTGCCAGCAGTCCAATCGGACAGAACGGCGCTTTCTTT. It specifies CASSPIGQNGAFF. This sequence joins TRBV6-5 and TRBJ1-1; D is perhaps TRBD1 (6 bases). The CDR3 consists of 13 residues. Germline-derived CDR1 and CDR2 are MNHEY and SVGAGI. The V gene lost 5 bases and the J gene lost 11 bases, with 18 bases spanning the gap.